This T cell receptor beta chain was obtained from a study of blood T cell repertoires in COVID-19. Study-level background: Collection of acute and convalescent COVID-19 samples took place in the United States, Italy and Spain. Nucleic acid was either cDNA or gDNA, and it came from T cells, B-cell-depleted T cells, or PBMCs.

Repertoires were generated with immunoSEQ multiplex PCR, while TCRdb's copy carries only in-frame clones and drops some. Of under 250,000 clones listed, about nine tenths are singletons. The germline V gene encodes CDR1 MNHEY and CDR2 SVGEGT. The CDR3 is 14 residues long. Trimming left V 4 bases short and J 5 bases short, with 11 bases between. The source is a woman aged 40-49 years with acute or convalescent COVID-19. The material sequenced was peripheral blood. V gene TRBV6-2 or TRBV6-3 combines with J gene TRBJ1-4, with D unclear. CDR3 bases: TGTGCCAGCAGTTTCCCGACTGAGAATGAAAAACTGTTTTTT. Its translation is CASSFPTENEKLFF.